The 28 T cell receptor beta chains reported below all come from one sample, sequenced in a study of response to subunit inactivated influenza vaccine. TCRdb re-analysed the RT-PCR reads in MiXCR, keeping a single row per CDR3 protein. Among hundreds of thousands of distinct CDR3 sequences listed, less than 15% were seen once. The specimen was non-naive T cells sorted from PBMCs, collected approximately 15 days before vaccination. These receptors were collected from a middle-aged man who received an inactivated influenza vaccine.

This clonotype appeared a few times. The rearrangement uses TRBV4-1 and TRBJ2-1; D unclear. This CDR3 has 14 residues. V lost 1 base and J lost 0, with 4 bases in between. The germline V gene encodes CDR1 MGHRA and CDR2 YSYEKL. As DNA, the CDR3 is TGCGCCAGCAGCCAAGGGATCTCCTACAATGAGCAGTTCTTC. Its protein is CASSQGISYNEQFF.

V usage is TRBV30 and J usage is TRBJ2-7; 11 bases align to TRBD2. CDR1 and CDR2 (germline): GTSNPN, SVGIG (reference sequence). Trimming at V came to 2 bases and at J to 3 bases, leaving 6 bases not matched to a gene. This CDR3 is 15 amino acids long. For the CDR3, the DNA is TGTGCCTGGAGTCGGGGGACTAGCGGTATCTACGAGCAGTACTTC. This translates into CAWSRGTSGIYEQYF.

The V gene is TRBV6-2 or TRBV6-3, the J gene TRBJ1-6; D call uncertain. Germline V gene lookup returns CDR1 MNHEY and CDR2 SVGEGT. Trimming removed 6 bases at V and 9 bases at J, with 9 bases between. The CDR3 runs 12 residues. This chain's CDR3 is CASSEQISPLHF. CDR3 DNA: TGTGCCAGCAGCGAACAGATTTCACCCCTCCACTTT.

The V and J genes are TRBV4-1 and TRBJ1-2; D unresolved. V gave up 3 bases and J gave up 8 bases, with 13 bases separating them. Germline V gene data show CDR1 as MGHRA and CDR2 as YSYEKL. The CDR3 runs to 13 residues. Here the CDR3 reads CASSQETWRGYTF. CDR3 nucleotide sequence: TGCGCCAGCAGCCAGGAAACTTGGCGGGGCTACACCTTC.

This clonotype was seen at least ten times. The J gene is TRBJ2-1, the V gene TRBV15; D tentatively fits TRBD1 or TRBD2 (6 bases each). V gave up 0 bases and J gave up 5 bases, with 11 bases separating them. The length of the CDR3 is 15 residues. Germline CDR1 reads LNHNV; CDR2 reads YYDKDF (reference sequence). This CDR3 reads CATSRDMGGNNEQFF. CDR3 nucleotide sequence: TGTGCCACCAGCAGAGATATGGGGGGCAACAATGAGCAGTTCTTC.

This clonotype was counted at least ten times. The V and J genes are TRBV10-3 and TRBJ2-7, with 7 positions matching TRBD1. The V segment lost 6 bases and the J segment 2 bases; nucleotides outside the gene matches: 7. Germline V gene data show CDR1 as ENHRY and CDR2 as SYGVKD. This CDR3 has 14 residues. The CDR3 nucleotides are TGTGCCATCAGCGGGGTAAGGGGGCCCTACGAGCAGTACTTC. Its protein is CAISGVRGPYEQYF.

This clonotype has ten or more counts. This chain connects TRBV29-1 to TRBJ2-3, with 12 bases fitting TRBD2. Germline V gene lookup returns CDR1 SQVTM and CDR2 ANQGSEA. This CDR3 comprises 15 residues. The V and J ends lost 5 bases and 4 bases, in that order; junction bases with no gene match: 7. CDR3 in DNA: TGCAGCGTTTCGACTAGCGGGAGTGTGGCAGATACGCAGTATTTT. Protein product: CSVSTSGSVADTQYF.

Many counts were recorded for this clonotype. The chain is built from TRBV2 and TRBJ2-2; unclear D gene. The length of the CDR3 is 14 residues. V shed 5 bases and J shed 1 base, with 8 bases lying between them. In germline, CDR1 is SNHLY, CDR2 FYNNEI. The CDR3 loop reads CASSTSRNTGELFF. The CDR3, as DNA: TGTGCCAGCAGTACGAGTCGGAACACCGGGGAGCTGTTTTTT.

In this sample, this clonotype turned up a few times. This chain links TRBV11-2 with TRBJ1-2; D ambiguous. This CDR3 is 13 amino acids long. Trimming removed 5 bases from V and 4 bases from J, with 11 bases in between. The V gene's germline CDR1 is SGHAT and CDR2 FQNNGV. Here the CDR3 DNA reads TGTGCCAGCAGCCCCCAAGGTGTCTATGGCTACACCTTC. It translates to CASSPQGVYGYTF.

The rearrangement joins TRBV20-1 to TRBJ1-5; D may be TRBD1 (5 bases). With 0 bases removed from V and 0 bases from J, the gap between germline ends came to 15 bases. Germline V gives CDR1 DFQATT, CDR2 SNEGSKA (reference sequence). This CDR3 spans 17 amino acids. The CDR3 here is CSARDPQGSYSNQPQHF. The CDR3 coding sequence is TGCAGTGCTAGAGATCCGCAGGGCTCCTATAGCAATCAGCCCCAGCATTTT.

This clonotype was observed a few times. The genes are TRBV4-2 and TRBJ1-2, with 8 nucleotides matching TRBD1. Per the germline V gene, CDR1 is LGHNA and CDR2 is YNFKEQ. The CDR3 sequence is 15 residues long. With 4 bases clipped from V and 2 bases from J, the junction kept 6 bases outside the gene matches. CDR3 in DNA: TGTGCCAGCAGCCCACCGGACAGGGCCAACTATGGCTACACCTTC. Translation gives CASSPPDRANYGYTF.

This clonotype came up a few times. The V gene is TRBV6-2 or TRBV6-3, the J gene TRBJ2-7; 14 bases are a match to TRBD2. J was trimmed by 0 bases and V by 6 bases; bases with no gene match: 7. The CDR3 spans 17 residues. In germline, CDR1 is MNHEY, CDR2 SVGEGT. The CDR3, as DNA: TGTGCCAGCAGACGGCAGACTAGCGGGAGGGCCTCCTACGAGCAGTACTTC. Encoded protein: CASRRQTSGRASYEQYF.

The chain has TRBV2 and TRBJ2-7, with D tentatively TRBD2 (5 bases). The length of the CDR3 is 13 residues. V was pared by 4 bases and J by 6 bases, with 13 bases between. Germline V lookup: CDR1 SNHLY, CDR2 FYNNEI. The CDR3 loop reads CASSALVRAEQYF. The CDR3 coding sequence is TGTGCCAGCAGTGCCCTGGTGAGGGCCGAGCAGTACTTC. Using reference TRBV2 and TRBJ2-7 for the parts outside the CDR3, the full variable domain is EPEVTQTPSHQVTQMGQEVILRCVPISNHLYFYWYRQILGQKVEFLVSFYNNEISEKSEIFDDQFSVERPDGSNFTLKIRSTKLEDSAMYFCASSALVRAEQYFGPGTRLTVT.

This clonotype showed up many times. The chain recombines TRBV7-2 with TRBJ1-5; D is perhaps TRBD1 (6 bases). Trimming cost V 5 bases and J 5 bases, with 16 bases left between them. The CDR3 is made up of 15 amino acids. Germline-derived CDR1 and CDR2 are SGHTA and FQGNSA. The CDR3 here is CASSRGGAQHQPQHF. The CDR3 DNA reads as TGTGCCAGCAGCCGGGGGGGGGCTCAGCATCAGCCCCAGCATTTT.

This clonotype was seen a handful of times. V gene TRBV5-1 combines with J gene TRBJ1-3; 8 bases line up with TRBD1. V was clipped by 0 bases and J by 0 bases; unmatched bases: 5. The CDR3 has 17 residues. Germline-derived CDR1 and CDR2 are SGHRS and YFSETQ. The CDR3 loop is CASSLVGTGFSGNTIYF. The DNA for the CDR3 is TGCGCCAGCAGCTTGGTAGGGACAGGATTCTCTGGAAACACCATATATTTT.

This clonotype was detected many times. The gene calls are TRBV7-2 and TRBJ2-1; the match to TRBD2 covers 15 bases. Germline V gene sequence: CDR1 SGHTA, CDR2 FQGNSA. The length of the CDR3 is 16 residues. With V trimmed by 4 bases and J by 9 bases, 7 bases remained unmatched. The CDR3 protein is CASSSRTSGGALEQFF. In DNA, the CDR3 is TGTGCCAGCAGCTCTCGGACTAGCGGGGGGGCACTTGAGCAGTTCTTC. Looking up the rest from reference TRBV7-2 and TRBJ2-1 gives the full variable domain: GAGVSQSPSNKVTEKGKDVELRCDPISGHTALYWYRQSLGQGLEFLIYFQGNSAPDKSGLPSDRFSAERTGGSVSTLTIQRTQQEDSAVYLCASSSRTSGGALEQFFGPGTRLTVL.

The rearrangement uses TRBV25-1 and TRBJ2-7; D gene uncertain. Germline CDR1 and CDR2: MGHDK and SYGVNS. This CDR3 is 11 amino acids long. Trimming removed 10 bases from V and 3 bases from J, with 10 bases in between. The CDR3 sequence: CATRELYEQYF. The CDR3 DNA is TGTGCCACCCGTGAACTCTACGAGCAGTACTTC.

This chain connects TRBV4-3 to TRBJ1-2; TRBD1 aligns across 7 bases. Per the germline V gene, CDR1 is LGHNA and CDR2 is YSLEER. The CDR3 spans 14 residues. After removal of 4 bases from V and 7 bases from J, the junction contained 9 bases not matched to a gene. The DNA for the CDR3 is TGCGCCAGCAGCCCGGTCAAGACAGGGAGTGGCTACACCTTC. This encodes CASSPVKTGSGYTF.

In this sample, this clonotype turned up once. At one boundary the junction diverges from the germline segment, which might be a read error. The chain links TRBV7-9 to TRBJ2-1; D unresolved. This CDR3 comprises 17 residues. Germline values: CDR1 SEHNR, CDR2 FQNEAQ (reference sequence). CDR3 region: CASSLAVDVNSYNEQLF. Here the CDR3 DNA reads TGTGCCAGCAGCTTAGCCGTAGACGTAAACTCCTACAATGAGCAGCTCTTC.

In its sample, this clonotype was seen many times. As DNA, the CDR3 is TGTGCCAGCACCATGTCCCTGACAGGGGGCTCCTACGAGCAGTACTTC. Translating gives CASTMSLTGGSYEQYF. This chain uses TRBV12-3 or TRBV12-4 with TRBJ2-7; 9 bases agree with TRBD1. The CDR3 totals 16 residues. Trimming at V came to 7 bases and at J to 0 bases, leaving 10 bases not matched to a gene.

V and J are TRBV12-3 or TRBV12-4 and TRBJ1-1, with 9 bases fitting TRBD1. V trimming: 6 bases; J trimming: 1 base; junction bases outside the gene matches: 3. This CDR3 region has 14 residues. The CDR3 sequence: CASRVGQGNTEAFF. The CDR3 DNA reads TGTGCCAGCAGGGTGGGACAGGGGAACACTGAAGCTTTCTTT.

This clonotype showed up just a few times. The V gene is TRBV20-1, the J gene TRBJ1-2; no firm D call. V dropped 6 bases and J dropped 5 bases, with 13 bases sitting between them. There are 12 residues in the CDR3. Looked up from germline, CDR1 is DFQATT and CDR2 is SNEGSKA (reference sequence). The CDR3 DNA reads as TGCAGTGCAGCCGGGAGTACTTATGGCTACACCTTC. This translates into CSAAGSTYGYTF.

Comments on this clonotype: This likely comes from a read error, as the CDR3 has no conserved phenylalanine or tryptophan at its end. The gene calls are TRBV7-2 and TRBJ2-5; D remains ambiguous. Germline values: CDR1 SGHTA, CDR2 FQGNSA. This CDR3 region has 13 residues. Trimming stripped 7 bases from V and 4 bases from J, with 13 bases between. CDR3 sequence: CASTRSPAETQYL. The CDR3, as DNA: TGTGCCAGCACCCGGTCCCCAGCAGAGACCCAGTACTTG.

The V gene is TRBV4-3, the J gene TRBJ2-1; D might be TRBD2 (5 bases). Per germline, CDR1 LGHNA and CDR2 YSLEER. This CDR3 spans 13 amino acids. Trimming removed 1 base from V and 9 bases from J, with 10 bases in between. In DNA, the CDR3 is TGCGCCAGCAGCCAAGTAGGCGGGTTTGAGCAGTTCTTC. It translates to CASSQVGGFEQFF.

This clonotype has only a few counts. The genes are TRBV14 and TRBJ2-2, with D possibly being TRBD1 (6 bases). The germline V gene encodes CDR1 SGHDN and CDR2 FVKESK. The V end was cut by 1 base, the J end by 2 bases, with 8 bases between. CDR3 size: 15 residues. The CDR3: CASSQAQGNTGELFF. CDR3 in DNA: TGTGCCAGCAGCCAAGCACAGGGCAACACCGGGGAGCTGTTTTTT.

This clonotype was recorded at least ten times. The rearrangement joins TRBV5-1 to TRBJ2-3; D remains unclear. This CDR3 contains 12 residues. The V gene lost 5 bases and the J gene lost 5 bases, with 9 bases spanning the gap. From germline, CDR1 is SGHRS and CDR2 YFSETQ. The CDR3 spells CASSLRGDTQYF. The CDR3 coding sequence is TGCGCCAGCAGTCTCCGCGGAGATACGCAGTATTTT.

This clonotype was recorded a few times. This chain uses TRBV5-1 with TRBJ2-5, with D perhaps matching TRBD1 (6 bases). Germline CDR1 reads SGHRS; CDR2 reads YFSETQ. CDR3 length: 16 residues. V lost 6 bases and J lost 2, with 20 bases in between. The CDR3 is CASTPAVTRGQETQYF. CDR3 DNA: TGCGCCAGCACCCCTGCCGTGACGAGGGGGCAAGAGACCCAGTACTTC.

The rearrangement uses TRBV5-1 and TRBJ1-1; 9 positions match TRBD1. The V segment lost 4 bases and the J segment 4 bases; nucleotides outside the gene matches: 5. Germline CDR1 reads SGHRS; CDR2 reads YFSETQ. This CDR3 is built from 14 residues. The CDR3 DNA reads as TGCGCCAGCAGCGGACAGGGGCCAGGCACTGAAGCTTTCTTT. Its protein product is CASSGQGPGTEAFF.